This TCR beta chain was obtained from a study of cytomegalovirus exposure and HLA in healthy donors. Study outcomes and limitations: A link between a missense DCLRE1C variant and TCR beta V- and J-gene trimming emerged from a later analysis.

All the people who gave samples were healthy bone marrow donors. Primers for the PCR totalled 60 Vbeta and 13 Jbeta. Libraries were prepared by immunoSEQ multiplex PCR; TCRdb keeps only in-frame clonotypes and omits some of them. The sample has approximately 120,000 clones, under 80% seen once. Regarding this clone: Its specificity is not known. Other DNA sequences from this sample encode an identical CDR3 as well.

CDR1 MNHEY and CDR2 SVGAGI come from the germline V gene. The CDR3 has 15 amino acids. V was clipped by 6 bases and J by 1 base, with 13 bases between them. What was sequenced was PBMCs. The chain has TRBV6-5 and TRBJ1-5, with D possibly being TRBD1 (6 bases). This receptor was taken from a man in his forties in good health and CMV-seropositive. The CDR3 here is CASRPQGPSNQPQHF. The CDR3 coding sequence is TGTGCCAGCAGGCCCCAGGGGCCGAGCAATCAGCCCCAGCATTTT.